Listed below are T cell receptor beta chains from one sample, sequenced in a study of cytomegalovirus exposure and HLA in healthy donors. Generated by immunoSEQ multiplex PCR, the TCRdb table keeps only in-frame clones and is missing some. The sample includes under 200,000 clones, 95% to 96% seen only once; the top ten take 0.89%. Sequenced input: PBMCs. The receptors stem from a woman between 18 and 29 years old in good health and CMV-seronegative. Both conserved end residues are trimmed from each CDR3.

J gene | V gene | CDR3 protein
TRBJ2-1 | TRBV25-1 | ASSESGGVGNEQF
TRBJ1-1 | TRBV30 | ASLKRAGRGEAF
TRBJ2-6 | TRBV6-1 | ASSLAGANVLT
TRBJ2-4 | TRBV27 | ASSKRSGTDAAIQY
TRBJ1-1 | TRBV7-9 | ASSRPGQGTEAF
TRBJ1-2 | TRBV4-1 | ASSQIGQASNYGYT
TRBJ2-3 | TRBV9 | ASSFTSGDADTQY
TRBJ1-2 | TRBV7-2 | ASSLAPAGASNYGYT
TRBJ2-7 | TRBV12-5 | ASSREKGEQY
TRBJ1-1 | TRBV2 | ASKGQGLGNTEAF
TRBJ2-7 | TRBV5-1 | ASSLVQGTTYEQY
TRBJ1-1 | TRBV6-5 | ASSTAGRNTEAF
TRBJ2-7 | TRBV9 | ASTLGDRGFEQY
TRBJ2-3 | TRBV11-2 | ASSFLQGVNTDTQY
TRBJ1-2 | TRBV6-5 | ASSYSDRVNGYT
TRBJ2-5 | TRBV7-9 | ATDASGLVVEETQY
TRBJ2-3 | TRBV27 | ASSFSGTGGFADTQY
TRBJ1-1 | TRBV7-6 | ASSLDPGGGGMNTEAF
TRBJ1-2 | TRBV4-3 | ASSQDPEAYGYT
TRBJ1-5 | TRBV2 | ASSEEQVRNQPQH
TRBJ1-2 | TRBV11-2 | ASSLEGRNYGYT
TRBJ1-6 | TRBV7-9 | ASSLTGGGSPLH
TRBJ1-5 | TRBV4-2 | ASSQAGGNQPQH
TRBJ2-2 | TRBV27 | ASSLFRVSNTGELF
TRBJ2-3 | TRBV4-3 | ASSQTGTATDTQY
TRBJ1-1 | TRBV7-9 | ASSLVVGYGGNTEAF
TRBJ1-5 | TRBV2 | ASSADRGNQPQH
TRBJ1-6 | TRBV7-6 | ASSQSTDYNSPLH
TRBJ1-2 | TRBV5-1 | ASSLLGRENGYT
TRBJ2-1 | TRBV15 | ATSRRLALNNEQF
TRBJ2-7 | TRBV7-8 | ASSLASTAYEQY
TRBJ2-2 | TRBV6-6 | ASSYAGGTGELF
TRBJ1-5 | TRBV5-5 | ASSLTDQPQH
TRBJ2-7 | TRBV6-1 | ASSEDRGINEQY
TRBJ2-2 | TRBV7-9 | ASSPRTGRVTGELF
TRBJ2-1 | TRBV29-1 | SVQRGGAGKYNEQF
TRBJ2-2 | TRBV27 | ASSLLLTSTANTGELF
TRBJ2-3 | TRBV4-3 | ASSQGSGGYTDTQY
TRBJ1-2 | TRBV27 | ASSRYRQDLFYGYT
TRBJ1-5 | TRBV6-4 | ASNPGDHSNQPQH
TRBJ2-5 | TRBV27 | ASSLLGSGQETQY